The rows below give T cell receptor beta chains drawn from one sample of a study of CD4 T cells in relation to SARS-CoV-2 and coronaviruses. Here immunoSEQ multiplex PCR was the method, and the copy in TCRdb shows in-frame clones only, minus some. The table has 15,000 to 17,000 clones, over 60% seen once. Which antigens these TCRs recognize remains unknown. The specimen was CD4+ T cells from PBMCs, cultured in vitro. The receptors come from a human donor in good health. Both conserved end residues are part of each CDR3. A row's size may be missing; if present it is once, few, many or a size class.

size | J | V | CDR3
- | TRBJ1-1 | TRBV30 | CAWSAPYPGTEAFF
- | TRBJ2-1 | TRBV4-2 | CASSQGRAYLSYNEQFF
- | TRBJ1-3 | TRBV11-2 | CASSLTGTAFSGNTIYF
- | TRBJ1-1 | TRBV2 | CASSGDREAFF
- | TRBJ1-3 | TRBV5-6 | CASSSVEGRTIYF
- | TRBJ2-7 | TRBV6-5 | CASSPGLAGAEEQYF
- | TRBJ2-3 | TRBV4-2 | CASSQDNAGDTQYF
- | TRBJ2-5 | TRBV11-3 | CASSQPLQETQYF
- | TRBJ2-5 | TRBV14 | CASSQAYETQYF
- | TRBJ2-1 | TRBV9 | CASSVDWRLAGYNEQFF
- | TRBJ2-5 | TRBV7-9 | CASSLLGETQYF
- | TRBJ2-7 | TRBV4-2 | CASSQDLRPSYEQYF
few | TRBJ2-7 | TRBV5-1 | CASSSSYEQYF